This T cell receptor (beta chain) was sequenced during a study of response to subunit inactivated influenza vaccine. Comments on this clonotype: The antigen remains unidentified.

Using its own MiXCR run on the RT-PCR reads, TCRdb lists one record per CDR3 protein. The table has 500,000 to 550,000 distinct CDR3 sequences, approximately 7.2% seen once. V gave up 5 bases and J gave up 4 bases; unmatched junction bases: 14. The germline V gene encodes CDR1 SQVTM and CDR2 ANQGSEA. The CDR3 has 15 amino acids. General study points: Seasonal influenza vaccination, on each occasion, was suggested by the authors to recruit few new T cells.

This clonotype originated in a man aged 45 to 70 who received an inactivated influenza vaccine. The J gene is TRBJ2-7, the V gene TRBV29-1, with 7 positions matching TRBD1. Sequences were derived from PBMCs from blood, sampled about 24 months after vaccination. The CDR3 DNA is TGCAGCGTTTCGACCCTAGACAGGGAAGGGTACGAGCAGTACTTC. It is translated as CSVSTLDREGYEQYF.